This T cell receptor (beta chain) was sequenced for a study of blood T cells in healthy people across ages. Together with a sample-barcoded 5' primer, a J-beta primer mix was included in a second PCR lasting about 6 to 11 cycles. Via MiXCR, TCRdb re-called the 5' RACE reads, giving one row per CDR3 protein. The sample lists 800,000 or so distinct CDR3 sequences; 20% to 30% were seen once. This clonotype appeared a few times. This CDR3 contains 14 residues. CDR1 and CDR2 from the germline V gene are SGHRS and YFSETQ. After removal of 4 bases from V and 4 bases from J, the junction contained 5 bases not matched to a gene. This sample was shared with a second study, whose subject was T cells of mothers and their children.

The receptor was isolated from a boy younger than 18 in good health. The sample comprised blood. V gene TRBV5-1 combines with J gene TRBJ2-3, with 8 positions matching TRBD1. The CDR3 nucleotides are TGCGCCAGCAGCATTGACAGGGGTGCAGATACGCAGTATTTT. This codes for CASSIDRGADTQYF.